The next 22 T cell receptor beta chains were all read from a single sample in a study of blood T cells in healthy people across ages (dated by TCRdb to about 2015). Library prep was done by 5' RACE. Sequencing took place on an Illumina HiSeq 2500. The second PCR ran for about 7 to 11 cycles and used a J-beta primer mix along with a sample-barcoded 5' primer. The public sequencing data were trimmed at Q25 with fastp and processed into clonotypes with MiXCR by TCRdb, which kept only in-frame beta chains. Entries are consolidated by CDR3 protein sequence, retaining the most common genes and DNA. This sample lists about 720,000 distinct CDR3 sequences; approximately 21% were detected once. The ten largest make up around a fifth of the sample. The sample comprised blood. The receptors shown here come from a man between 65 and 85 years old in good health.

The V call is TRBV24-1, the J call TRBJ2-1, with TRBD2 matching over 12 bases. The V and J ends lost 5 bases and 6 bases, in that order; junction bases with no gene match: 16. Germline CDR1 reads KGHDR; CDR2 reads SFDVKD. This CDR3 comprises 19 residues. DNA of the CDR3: TGTGCCACCAGTGTTACGACTAGCGGGAGTCCTTTATCCCCCAATGAGCAGTTCTTC. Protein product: CATSVTTSGSPLSPNEQFF.

CDR3 in DNA: TGTGCCAGCCCAGCCTTATACAGTAGCGGCTACACCTTC. Translated: CASPALYSSGYTF. V is TRBV2 and J is TRBJ1-2; D not certain. The V end lost 8 bases, the J end lost 8 bases, and 18 bases lay between the germline ends. This CDR3 has 13 residues. Germline values: CDR1 SNHLY, CDR2 FYNNEI.

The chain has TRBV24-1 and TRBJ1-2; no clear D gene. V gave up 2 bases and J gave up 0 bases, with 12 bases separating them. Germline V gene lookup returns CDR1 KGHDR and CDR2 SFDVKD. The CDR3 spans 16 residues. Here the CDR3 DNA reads TGTGCCACCAGTGATTCGAGGAGGCCAGCTAACTATGGCTACACCTTC. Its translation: CATSDSRRPANYGYTF.

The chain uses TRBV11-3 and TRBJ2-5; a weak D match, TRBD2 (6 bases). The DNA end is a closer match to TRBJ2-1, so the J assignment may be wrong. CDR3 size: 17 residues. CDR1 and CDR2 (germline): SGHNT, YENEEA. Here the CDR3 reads CASSPASAGGPLSEQFF. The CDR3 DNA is TGTGCCAGCAGCCCGGCCAGCGCAGGAGGGCCTCTTTCTGAGCAGTTCTTC.

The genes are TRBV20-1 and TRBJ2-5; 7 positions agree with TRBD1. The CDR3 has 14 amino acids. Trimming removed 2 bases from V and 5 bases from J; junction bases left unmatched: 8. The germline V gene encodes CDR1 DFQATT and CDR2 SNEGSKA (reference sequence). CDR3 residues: CSARSQGLRETQYF. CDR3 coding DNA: TGCAGTGCTAGATCACAGGGGCTGCGGGAGACCCAGTACTTC.

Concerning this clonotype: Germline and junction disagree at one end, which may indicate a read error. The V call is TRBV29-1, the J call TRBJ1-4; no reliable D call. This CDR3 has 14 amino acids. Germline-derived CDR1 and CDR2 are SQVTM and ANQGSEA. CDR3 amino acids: CSVSGSGFNKKLFF. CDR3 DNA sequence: TGCAGCGTCAGCGGATCAGGATTTAATAAAAAACTGTTTTTT. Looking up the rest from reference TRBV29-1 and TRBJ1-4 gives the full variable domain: SAVISQKPSRDICQRGTSLTIQCQVDSQVTMMFWYRQQPGQSLTLIATANQGSEATYESGFVIDKFPISRPNLTFSTLTVSNMSPEDSSIYLCSVSGSGFNKKLFFGSGTQLSVL.

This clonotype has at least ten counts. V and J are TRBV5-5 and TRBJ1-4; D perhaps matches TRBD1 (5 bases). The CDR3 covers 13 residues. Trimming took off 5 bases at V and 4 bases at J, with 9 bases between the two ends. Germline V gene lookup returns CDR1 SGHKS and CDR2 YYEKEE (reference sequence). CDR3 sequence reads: CASRRQLNEKLFF. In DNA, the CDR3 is TGTGCCAGCAGAAGACAGCTTAATGAAAAACTGTTTTTT.

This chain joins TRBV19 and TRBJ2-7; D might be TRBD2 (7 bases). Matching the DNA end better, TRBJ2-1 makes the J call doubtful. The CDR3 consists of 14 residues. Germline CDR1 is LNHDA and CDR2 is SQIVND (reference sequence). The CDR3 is CASGKLGGANEQFF. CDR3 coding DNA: TGTGCCAGTGGCAAGTTGGGGGGGGCTAATGAGCAGTTCTTC.

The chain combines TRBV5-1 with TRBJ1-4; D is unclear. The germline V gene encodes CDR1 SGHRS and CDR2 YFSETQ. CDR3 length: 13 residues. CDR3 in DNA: TGCGCGTCAGCGATCGCAACTAATGAAAAACTGTTTTTT. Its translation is CASAIATNEKLFF. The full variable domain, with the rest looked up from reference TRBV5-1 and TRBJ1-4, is KAGVTQTPRYLIKTRGQQVTLSCSPISGHRSVSWYQQTPGQGLQFLFEYFSETQRNKGNFPGRFSGRQFSNSRSEMNVSTLELGDSALYLCASAIATNEKLFFGSGTQLSVL.

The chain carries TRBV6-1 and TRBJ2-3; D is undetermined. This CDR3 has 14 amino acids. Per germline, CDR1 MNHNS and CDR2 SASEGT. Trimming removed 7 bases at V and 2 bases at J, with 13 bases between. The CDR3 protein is CASTDPIDTDTQYF. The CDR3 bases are TGTGCCAGCACCGATCCCATTGACACAGATACGCAGTATTTT.

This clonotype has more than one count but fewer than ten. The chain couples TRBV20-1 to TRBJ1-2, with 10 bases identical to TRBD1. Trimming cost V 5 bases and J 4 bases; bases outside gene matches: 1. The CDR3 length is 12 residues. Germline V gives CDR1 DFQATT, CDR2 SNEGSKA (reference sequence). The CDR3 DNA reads TGCAGTGCTGGGACAGGGGCCTATGGCTACACCTTC. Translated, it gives CSAGTGAYGYTF.

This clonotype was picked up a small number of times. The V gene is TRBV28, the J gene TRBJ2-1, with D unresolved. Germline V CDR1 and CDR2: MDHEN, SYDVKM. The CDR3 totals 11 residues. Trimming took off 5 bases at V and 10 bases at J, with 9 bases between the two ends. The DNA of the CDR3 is TGTGCCAGCAGTGACGTCATCGAGCAGTTCTTC. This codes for CASSDVIEQFF.

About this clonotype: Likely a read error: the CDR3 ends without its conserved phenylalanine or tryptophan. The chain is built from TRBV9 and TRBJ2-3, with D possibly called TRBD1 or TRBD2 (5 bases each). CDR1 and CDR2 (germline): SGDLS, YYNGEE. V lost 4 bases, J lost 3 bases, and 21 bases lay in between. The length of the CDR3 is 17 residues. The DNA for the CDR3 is TGTGCCAGCAGCATACAGGTGGCAGTCGAGGGGACAGATACGCAGTATTTA. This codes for CASSIQVAVEGTDTQYL.

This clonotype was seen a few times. In DNA form, the CDR3 reads TGCAGCGTTCCAACGGACAGTAACTATGGCTACACCTTC. Translation: CSVPTDSNYGYTF. The V and J genes are TRBV29-1 and TRBJ1-2, with D tentatively TRBD1 (6 bases). The CDR3 has 13 amino acids. V dropped 5 bases and J dropped 1 base, with 11 bases sitting between them. Germline CDR1 SQVTM, CDR2 ANQGSEA.

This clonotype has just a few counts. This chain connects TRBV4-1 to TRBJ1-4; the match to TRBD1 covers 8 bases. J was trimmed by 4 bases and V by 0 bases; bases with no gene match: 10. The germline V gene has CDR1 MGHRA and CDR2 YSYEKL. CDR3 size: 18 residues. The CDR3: CASSQDMAGGVGNEKLFF. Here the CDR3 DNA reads TGCGCCAGCAGCCAAGATATGGCAGGGGGCGTAGGTAATGAAAAACTGTTTTTT.

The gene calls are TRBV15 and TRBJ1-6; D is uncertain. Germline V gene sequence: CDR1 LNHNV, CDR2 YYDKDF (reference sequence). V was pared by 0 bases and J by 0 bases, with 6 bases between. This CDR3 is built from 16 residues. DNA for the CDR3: TGTGCCACCAGCAGAGAGATAAGCTCCTATAATTCACCCCTCCACTTT. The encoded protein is CATSREISSYNSPLHF.

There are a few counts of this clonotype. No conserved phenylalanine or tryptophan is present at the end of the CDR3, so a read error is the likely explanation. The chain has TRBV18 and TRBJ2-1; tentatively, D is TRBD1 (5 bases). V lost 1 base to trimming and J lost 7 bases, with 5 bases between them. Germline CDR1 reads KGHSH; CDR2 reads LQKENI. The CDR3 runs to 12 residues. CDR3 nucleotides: TGTGCCAGCTCACCACAGGGGAATGAGCAGTTCCTC. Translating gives CASSPQGNEQFL.

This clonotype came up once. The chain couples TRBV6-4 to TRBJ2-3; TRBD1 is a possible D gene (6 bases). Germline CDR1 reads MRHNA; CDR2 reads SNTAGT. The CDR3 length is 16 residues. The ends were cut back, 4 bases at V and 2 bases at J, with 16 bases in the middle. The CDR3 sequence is CASSVWGLGATDTQYF. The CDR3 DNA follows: TGTGCCAGCAGTGTATGGGGGCTAGGAGCCACAGATACGCAGTATTTT.

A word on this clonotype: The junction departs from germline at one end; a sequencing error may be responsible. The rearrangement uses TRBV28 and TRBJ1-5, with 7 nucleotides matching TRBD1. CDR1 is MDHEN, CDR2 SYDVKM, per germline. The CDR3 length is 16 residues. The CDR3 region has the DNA TGTGCCTGCAGTTCCCGACAGGGAGGTAGCAATCAGCCCCAGCATTTT. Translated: CACSSRQGGSNQPQHF.

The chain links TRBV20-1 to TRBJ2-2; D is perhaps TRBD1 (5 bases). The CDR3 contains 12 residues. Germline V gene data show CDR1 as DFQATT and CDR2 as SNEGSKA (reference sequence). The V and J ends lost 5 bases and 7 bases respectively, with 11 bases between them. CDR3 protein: CSAPTVFGELFF. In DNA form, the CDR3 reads TGCAGTGCTCCGACAGTTTTCGGGGAGCTGTTTTTT.

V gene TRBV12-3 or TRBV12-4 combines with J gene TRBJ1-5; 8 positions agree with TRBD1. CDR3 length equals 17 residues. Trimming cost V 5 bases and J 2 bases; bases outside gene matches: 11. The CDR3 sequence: CASSRQGSVGGNQPQHF. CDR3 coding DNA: TGTGCCAGCAGTCGACAGGGGTCGGTCGGGGGCAATCAGCCCCAGCATTTT.

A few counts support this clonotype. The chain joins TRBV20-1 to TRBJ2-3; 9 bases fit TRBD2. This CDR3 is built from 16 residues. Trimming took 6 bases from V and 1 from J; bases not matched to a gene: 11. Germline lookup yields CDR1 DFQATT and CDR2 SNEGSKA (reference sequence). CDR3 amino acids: CSAKNTSGLRTDTQYF. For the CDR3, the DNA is TGCAGTGCAAAAAATACTAGCGGGCTCCGCACAGATACGCAGTATTTT.